This T cell receptor beta chain stems from a study of shared clonotypes between healthy human individuals. Study background: The cohort had a couple of women and three men, ages 18 to 49. Findings and caveats of the study: Memory subsets generally showed lower estimated richness than naive subsets.

Into CD45RA+ naive and CD45RA-negative memory subsets, the CD4+ cells were split. This clone was counted a few times. Its antigen remains unidentified. Sequencing used immunoSEQ multiplex PCR; TCRdb keeps in-frame clones, though not all of them. Here the sample spans about 1.1 million clones, about 72% being singletons. Germline V gene lookup returns CDR1 SGHRS and CDR2 YFSETQ. This CDR3 spans 17 amino acids. V lost 0 bases, J lost 8 bases, and 11 bases stayed unmatched. The chain joins TRBV5-1 to TRBJ2-1; 10 nucleotides match TRBD1. This sequence originates from a man younger than 30 in good health. Some clones in this sample may be carry-over from other donors' samples. The source material was memory CD4+ T cells from PBMCs. Subset described: CD45RA-negative fraction. The CDR3 loop reads CASSLAYTGTGVDEQFF. Here the CDR3 DNA reads TGCGCCAGCAGCTTGGCCTATACCGGGACAGGGGTTGATGAGCAGTTCTTC.